The entry below describes one T cell receptor beta chain. The sample is drawn from a study of blood T cell repertoires in COVID-19. For the study at large: Acute and convalescent COVID-19 specimens originated in the United States, Italy and Spain.

As processed by the authors: By means of reference gene primer amplification, nucleated cell counts were estimated. Here immunoSEQ multiplex PCR was the method, and the copy in TCRdb shows in-frame clones only, minus some. V and J calls and clone size are as listed in that table; D and trimming were resolved from the DNA. The sample gives some 120,000 clones, around 83% of which show up once; around 17% is in the top ten. This CDR3 is 15 amino acids long. V lost 5 bases and J lost 3; bases outside the gene matches: 6. Per the germline V gene, CDR1 is SEHNR and CDR2 is FQNEAQ (reference sequence). The V call is TRBV7-9, the J call TRBJ2-7; TRBD1 aligns across 11 bases. This TCR was sampled from a woman in her forties or fifties with acute or convalescent COVID-19. The sample was peripheral blood. The CDR3 region is CASSPGQGGSYEQYF. The DNA of the CDR3 is TGTGCCAGCAGCCCGGGACAGGGGGGTAGCTACGAGCAGTACTTC.